Sequencing of this T cell receptor beta chain was carried out in a study of CXCR3-negative and CXCR3-positive naive CD8 T cells. Regarding the study as a whole: CXCR3-positive naive cells had more hydrophobic TRB CDR3s than CXCR3-negative naive cells. Similar levels of surface CD5 were seen between naive subsets; TCR strength was inferred from TRB CDR3 properties.

Details on this clonotype: As yet, its antigen is unknown.

Germline-derived CDR1 and CDR2 are SGHKS and YYEKEE (reference sequence). The CDR3 totals 13 residues. All TRB cDNA libraries came from 5' RACE performed with UMI labels. After re-calling the 5' RACE reads, TCRdb lists one entry per CDR3 protein, DNA absent. The sample includes 150,000 to 160,000 distinct CDR3 sequences. The sample comprised naive CXCR3+ CD8+ T cells from blood. The subset was: CD45RO-CCR7+CD27+CD95- naive CD8+ T cells expressing CXCR3 (TNR3+). The receptor comes from a human donor in good health. Some clones in this sample may be carry-over from other donors' samples. The genes are TRBV5-5 and TRBJ2-1. This CDR3 is CASSMIENNEQFF.